This paragraph covers one TCR beta chain sequence. The sample belongs to a study of blood T cell repertoires in COVID-19. Turning to the study itself: Sites across the United States, Italy and Spain contributed samples from acute and convalescent COVID-19. T cells, B-cell-depleted T cells, or PBMCs provided the cDNA or gDNA that served as material.

Trimming cost V 3 bases and J 1 base; bases outside gene matches: 0. Germline CDR1 and CDR2: SGHTA and FQGNSA. The CDR3 totals 14 residues. In the original analysis: Nucleated cell counts were estimated from reference gene primer amplification. This table comes from immunoSEQ multiplex PCR, and its TCRdb copy is limited to in-frame clones, with some not included. The V and J calls and clone size are taken from that table; D and trimming were inferred from the DNA. Of about 190,000 clones in the sample, 84% are singletons; the top ten hold approximately 5%. The chain links TRBV7-2 to TRBJ2-3; 8 nucleotides align to TRBD2. The clonotype originates from a woman between 70 and 85 years old with active or convalescent COVID-19. Sequencing was carried out using peripheral blood. The CDR3 region has the DNA TGTGCCAGCAGCTTGACTAGCGGCACAGATACGCAGTATTTT. Translated, it gives CASSLTSGTDTQYF. The whole variable domain, remainder taken from reference TRBV7-2 and TRBJ2-3, is GAGVSQSPSNKVTEKGKDVELRCDPISGHTALYWYRQSLGQGLEFLIYFQGNSAPDKSGLPSDRFSAERTGGSVSTLTIQRTQQEDSAVYLCASSLTSGTDTQYFGPGTRLTVL.